The rows below give T cell receptor beta chains drawn from one sample of a study of CD8 T cells in Susac syndrome. TCRdb passed the immunoSEQ multiplex PCR reads through MiXCR, listing each CDR3 protein once. The sample lists some 130,000 distinct CDR3 sequences, approximately 94% seen once, with 0.095% to 0.15% in the top ten. The specimen sequenced was CD4+ T cells from PBMCs. The receptor set was obtained from a human donor with multiple sclerosis. Each CDR3 is given with its conserved first and last residue. A D gene is named only where the DNA matches it firmly. Rows give clone size only sometimes, using once, few, many, or a class for an expanded clone.

CSARPRTASSYNEQFF | TGCAGTGCTAGACCCCGGACAGCAAGCTCCTACAATGAGCAGTTCTTC | TRBJ2-1 | TRBV20-1 | - | once
CASSKGSQETQYF | TGTGCCAGCTCAAAGGGCTCCCAAGAGACCCAGTACTTC | TRBJ2-5 | TRBV18 | - | -
CSVSERQTYEQYF | TGCAGTGTTTCGGAACGGCAGACCTACGAGCAGTACTTC | TRBJ2-7 | TRBV20-1 | - | -
CASSQAQHSNQPQHF | TGTGCCAGCAGCCAAGCACAACATAGCAATCAGCCCCAGCATTTT | TRBJ1-5 | TRBV3-1 | - | -
CSVWTGEGYGYTF | TGCAGCGTTTGGACAGGGGAGGGCTATGGCTACACCTTC | TRBJ1-2 | TRBV29-1 | TRBD1 | -
CASSWDRAYEQYF | TGTGCCAGCAGTTGGGACAGGGCCTACGAGCAGTACTTC | TRBJ2-7 | TRBV27 | TRBD1 | once
CASRDRGGNTEAFF | TGTGCCAGCAGGGACAGGGGAGGGAACACTGAAGCTTTCTTT | TRBJ1-1 | TRBV6-2/TRBV6-3 | TRBD1 | -
CASRPTGGGGYTF | TGTGCCAGCAGACCCACAGGGGGAGGGGGCTACACCTTC | TRBJ1-2 | TRBV2 | TRBD1 | -
CASSLVFGMEQYF | TGTGCCAGCAGCTTAGTGTTTGGGATGGAGCAGTACTTC | TRBJ2-7 | TRBV7-9 | - | -
CASSPGTRTDTQYF | TGTGCCAGCAGCCCCGGGACTCGTACAGATACGCAGTATTTT | TRBJ2-3 | TRBV3-1 | - | -
CASSEFGALKETQYF | TGTGCCAGCAGTGAGTTTGGTGCGCTAAAAGAGACCCAGTACTTC | TRBJ2-5 | TRBV6-1 | - | few
CSVRSRGWTEAFF | TGCAGCGTAAGGAGCCGGGGGTGGACTGAAGCTTTCTTT | TRBJ1-1 | TRBV29-1 | - | once
CASSVQGKTGELFF | TGTGCCAGCAGCGTACAGGGGAAGACCGGGGAGCTGTTTTTT | TRBJ2-2 | TRBV2 | TRBD1 | once
CASSSGTGLGYTF | TGTGCCAGCAGCTCCGGGACAGGCCTTGGCTACACCTTC | TRBJ1-2 | TRBV6-5 | TRBD1 | -
CASSQDPYEQYF | TGTGCCAGCAGCCAAGATCCTTACGAGCAGTACTTC | TRBJ2-7 | TRBV3-1 | - | -
CSARDLLPGTGYGYTF | TGCAGTGCTAGAGATCTCTTACCCGGGACAGGCTATGGCTACACCTTC | TRBJ1-2 | TRBV20-1 | TRBD1 | -
CASSLGQGKEKLFF | TGTGCCAGCAGCCTAGGACAAGGGAAGGAAAAACTGTTTTTT | TRBJ1-4 | TRBV6-6 | - | -
CASSPPGTGSDIQYF | TGTGCCAGCAGTCCTCCCGGGACAGGGAGCGACATTCAGTACTTC | TRBJ2-4 | TRBV25-1 | TRBD1 | -
CASSHEGTVNTGELFF | TGCGCCAGCAGCCATGAAGGGACTGTGAACACCGGGGAGCTGTTTTTT | TRBJ2-2 | TRBV5-1 | - | -
CASSSARGGELFF | TGTGCCAGCAGCTCCGCCAGGGGCGGGGAGCTGTTTTTT | TRBJ2-2 | TRBV5-4 | - | -
CASSLGFYEQYF | TGTGCCAGCAGCTTGGGCTTCTACGAGCAGTACTTC | TRBJ2-7 | TRBV7-2 | - | -
CASRRQGVGETQYF | TGTGCCAGCAGGAGACAGGGAGTCGGAGAGACCCAGTACTTC | TRBJ2-5 | TRBV6-2/TRBV6-3 | TRBD1 | -
CASSQPPPGEQTLGEQYF | TGCGCCAGCAGTCAACCTCCCCCGGGGGAGCAGACGCTGGGCGAGCAGTACTTC | TRBJ2-7 | TRBV23-1 | - | -
CASSSTTDTQYF | TGTGCCAGCAGCTCGACAACAGATACGCAGTATTTT | TRBJ2-3 | TRBV7-6 | - | -
CASSLALGTGARKETQYF | TGTGCCAGCAGTTTAGCGCTGGGGACAGGGGCTAGAAAAGAGACCCAGTACTTC | TRBJ2-5 | TRBV12-3/TRBV12-4 | TRBD1 | once
CASSIGGVIAYEQYF | TGTGCCAGTAGTATAGGAGGGGTTATCGCCTACGAGCAGTACTTC | TRBJ2-7 | TRBV19 | - | -
CASSYSLAAAETQYF | TGTGCCAGCAGTTACTCTCTAGCGGCCGCAGAGACCCAGTACTTC | TRBJ2-5 | TRBV6-2/TRBV6-3 | TRBD2 | -
CASSSQGTGNTEAFF | TGTGCCAGCAGTTCCCAAGGGACAGGTAACACTGAAGCTTTCTTT | TRBJ1-1 | TRBV6-5 | TRBD1 | once
CASSPGNGVDTQYF | TGTGCCAGCAGCCCCGGAAACGGGGTGGATACGCAGTATTTT | TRBJ2-3 | TRBV9 | - | once
CASSRFPEAFF | TGTGCCAGCAGCCGGTTTCCTGAAGCTTTCTTT | TRBJ1-1 | TRBV2 | - | -
CATSVDRSSRENTF | TGTGCCACCAGTGTCGACAGGTCTTCCCGGGAAAACACCTTC | TRBJ1-2 | TRBV24-1 | - | -
CASSWNGAGGDGYTF | TGTGCCAGCAGCTGGAATGGGGCAGGGGGCGACGGCTACACCTTC | TRBJ1-2 | TRBV5-6 | TRBD1 | -
CASSLKVNYGYTF | TGTGCCAGCAGTTTAAAGGTTAACTATGGCTACACCTTC | TRBJ1-2 | TRBV28 | - | -
CASRRLPTDTQYF | TGTGCCAGCAGACGCTTACCCACAGATACGCAGTATTTT | TRBJ2-3 | TRBV6-6 | - | -
CASSYRTSGVYNEQFF | TGTGCCAGCAGCTACAGGACTAGCGGGGTCTACAATGAGCAGTTCTTC | TRBJ2-1 | TRBV13 | TRBD2 | -
CASSSSGTLSYEQYF | TGTGCCAGCAGCTCCTCCGGGACACTCTCCTACGAGCAGTACTTC | TRBJ2-7 | TRBV7-2 | - | once
CASSTYSGGQETQYF | TGTGCCAGCAGCACCTACAGCGGGGGTCAAGAGACCCAGTACTTC | TRBJ2-5 | TRBV7-2 | TRBD2 | -
CASPTGTGELFF | TGTGCCTCCCCGACGGGCACCGGGGAGCTGTTTTTT | TRBJ2-2 | TRBV12-3/TRBV12-4 | - | -
CAWSVRFGYTF | TGTGCCTGGAGTGTACGATTTGGCTACACCTTC | TRBJ1-2 | TRBV30 | - | -